The 2 T cell receptor beta chains presented below share a single source sample, sequenced in a study of control samples from healthy donors and cancer patients. Sequenced by immunoSEQ multiplex PCR; TCRdb stores in-frame clones only, minus some. The sample holds approximately 120,000 clones, 87% seen once. Material for sequencing was blood. Source of these receptors: a man aged 35 to 55 in good health.

The J gene is TRBJ1-2, the V gene TRBV5-1, with D hard to call. Per germline, CDR1 SGHRS and CDR2 YFSETQ. The V end was cut by 5 bases, the J end by 0 bases, with 8 bases between. The CDR3 spans 13 residues. Here the CDR3 reads CASSYGTNYGYTF. CDR3 in DNA: TGCGCCAGCAGTTATGGGACTAACTATGGCTACACCTTC. Full variable domain (rest looked up from reference TRBV5-1 and TRBJ1-2): KAGVTQTPRYLIKTRGQQVTLSCSPISGHRSVSWYQQTPGQGLQFLFEYFSETQRNKGNFPGRFSGRQFSNSRSEMNVSTLELGDSALYLCASSYGTNYGYTFGSGTRLTVV.

The chain recombines TRBV13 with TRBJ2-4, with TRBD1 identical over 9 bases. Germline V CDR1 and CDR2: PRHDT, FYEKMQ (reference sequence). Germline trimming cut 3 bases from V and 1 base from J; bases unmatched to any gene: 13. The CDR3 contains 19 residues. The DNA of the CDR3 is TGTGCCAGCAGCTTGATCCCGGGACAGGGTTTGGAGGCCAAAAACATTCAGTACTTC. Translating gives CASSLIPGQGLEAKNIQYF.